These 28 T cell receptor beta chains were all obtained from the same sample, sequenced in a study of T cells expressing NK-cell markers. Reprocessing the 5' RACE reads, TCRdb reports a single entry for every CDR3 protein and omits DNA. Its table lists roughly 420,000 distinct CDR3 sequences. Sequencing input: blood T cells: a sorted CD56 or NKG2C T cell subset, CD4+ or CD8+ T cells, or bulk PBMC T cells (not recorded which). The receptor set was obtained from a woman between 18 and 70 years old in good health.

The chain recombines TRBV19 with TRBJ2-2. The CDR3 has 11 amino acids. Per the germline V gene, CDR1 is LNHDA and CDR2 is SQIVND (reference sequence). The CDR3 protein is CATAVAGELFF. Filled out from reference TRBV19 and TRBJ2-2, the complete variable domain reads DGGITQSPKYLFRKEGQNVTLSCEQNLNHDAMYWYRQDPGQGLRLIYYSQIVNDFQKGDIAEGYSVSREKKESFPLTVTSAQKNPTAFYLCATAVAGELFFGEGSRLTVL.

This chain uses TRBV20-1 with TRBJ2-1; the D call of TRBD2 rests on TCRdb alone, since no DNA is present to check it. CDR1 DFQATT and CDR2 SNEGSKA come from the germline V gene (reference sequence). This CDR3 spans 16 amino acids. The CDR3 reads CSARGPGLAGRNEQFF.

The rearrangement links TRBV11-1 to TRBJ2-5; TCRdb returns TRBD1, unconfirmable since there is no DNA. Germline assignment: CDR1 SGHAT and CDR2 FQDESV (reference sequence). CDR3 length: 16 amino acids. The CDR3 reads CASSPQGQGFQETQYF.

The rearrangement links TRBV4-1 to TRBJ2-3; TCRdb proposes TRBD1, but this gene call is untestable without DNA. The CDR3 extends over 13 amino acids. Germline V gene lookup returns CDR1 MGHRA and CDR2 YSYEKL. CDR3 loop: CASSQGGENTQYF.

This sequence joins TRBV6-1 and TRBJ2-1; TCRdb outputs TRBD2, but without DNA this stays unchecked. The CDR3 runs 15 residues. Germline V gene sequence: CDR1 MNHNS, CDR2 SASEGT. The CDR3 here is CASSLGLATYNEQFF.

The genes are TRBV21-1 and TRBJ1-1. TRBV21-1 represents a pseudogene. The CDR3 is 15 amino acids. CDR3 amino acids: CASSNAGALNTEAFF.

This rearrangement joins TRBV4-2 to TRBJ1-1; TCRdb's D call, TRBD1, is unchecked because there is no DNA. CDR3 length: 12 residues. The germline V gene has CDR1 LGHNA and CDR2 YNFKEQ. CDR3 residues: CASSPGGPEAFF.

The V gene is TRBV7-2, the J gene TRBJ2-1. This CDR3 region has 13 residues. The germline CDR1 and CDR2 sequences are SGHTA and FQGNSA. The CDR3 loop reads CASSLARFDEQFF.

The gene calls are TRBV9 and TRBJ1-5. The V gene's germline CDR1 is SGDLS and CDR2 YYNGEE. This CDR3 has 15 amino acids. The CDR3: CASSVEGLSNQPQHF.

The chain carries TRBV30 and TRBJ1-3; TCRdb names TRBD1, which stays unverified in the absence of DNA. The CDR3 is 15 amino acids. Germline assignment: CDR1 GTSNPN and CDR2 SVGIG (reference sequence). CDR3 region: CAWSPDRRTGNTIYF.

This chain connects TRBV7-9 to TRBJ2-1; TCRdb's D gene call, TRBD2, goes unchecked for lack of DNA. The CDR3 length is 13 residues. In germline, CDR1 is SEHNR, CDR2 FQNEAQ (reference sequence). This CDR3 is CASSPIDPGEQFF.

This sequence joins TRBV20-1 and TRBJ1-5. Germline CDR1 is DFQATT and CDR2 is SNEGSKA (reference sequence). This CDR3 is built from 18 residues. The CDR3 reads CSARDGRGYGISNQPQHF.

The chain links TRBV27 to TRBJ2-3; TCRdb outputs TRBD2, but without DNA this stays unchecked. Per the germline V gene, CDR1 is MNHEY and CDR2 is SMNVEV (reference sequence). There are 15 residues in the CDR3. CDR3: CASSGDGRGIDTQYF.

V is TRBV5-1 and J is TRBJ1-5; there is no DNA to check the TCRdb D call of TRBD1. The CDR3 runs 15 residues. Germline V gene lookup returns CDR1 SGHRS and CDR2 YFSETQ. This CDR3 is CASSLETGDNQPQHF.

The V call is TRBV6-5, the J call TRBJ1-2; lacking DNA, the TRBD1 call made by TCRdb goes unchecked. The CDR3 contains 15 residues. Germline V lookup: CDR1 MNHEY, CDR2 SVGAGI. The chain's CDR3 is CASSSTAGGFEGYTF.

This chain uses TRBV20-1 with TRBJ2-1; TCRdb reports TRBD2, a call that lacks DNA to check it against. The CDR3 extends over 16 amino acids. Germline V gene lookup returns CDR1 DFQATT and CDR2 SNEGSKA (reference sequence). The CDR3: CSARVGRGGSYNEQFF.

The rearrangement joins TRBV7-8 to TRBJ2-7; the TCRdb call, TRBD1, lacks DNA for checking. This CDR3 is built from 14 residues. From germline, CDR1 is SGHVS and CDR2 FQNEAQ. CDR3 sequence reads: CASSIGTVGYEQYF.

The V gene is TRBV7-8, the J gene TRBJ1-1; no DNA is available, so the TRBD1 call from TCRdb remains unchecked. The germline V gene encodes CDR1 SGHVS and CDR2 FQNEAQ. There are 13 residues in the CDR3. This CDR3 is CASSSRVDTEAFF.

The chain employs TRBV12-3 or TRBV12-4 and TRBJ2-7; TCRdb names TRBD1, which stays unverified in the absence of DNA. The CDR3 extends over 14 amino acids. CDR3 sequence reads: CASSKGQGFYEQYF.

The chain employs TRBV20-1 and TRBJ1-5. The CDR3 has 16 residues. CDR1 DFQATT and CDR2 SNEGSKA come from the germline V gene (reference sequence). CDR3 amino acids: CSATSAGIVGNQPQHF.

The chain is built from TRBV7-9 and TRBJ2-5; absent DNA, TCRdb's TRBD2 call cannot be checked. The CDR3 runs 16 residues. Germline values: CDR1 SEHNR, CDR2 FQNEAQ (reference sequence). The CDR3 protein is CASSSSGRAGHETQYF.

V usage is TRBV30 and J usage is TRBJ2-1. The CDR3 spans 13 residues. The germline gives CDR1 GTSNPN, CDR2 SVGIG (reference sequence). The CDR3 loop reads CAWSVRRYNEQFF.

This chain uses TRBV12-3 or TRBV12-4 with TRBJ1-4. This CDR3 region has 15 residues. The chain's CDR3 is CASSPVWRTNEKLFF.

This chain joins TRBV20-1 and TRBJ1-5. The germline CDR1 and CDR2 sequences are DFQATT and SNEGSKA (reference sequence). This CDR3 is built from 15 residues. CDR3 residues: CSARFQGSSNQPQHF.

This sequence joins TRBV7-9 and TRBJ2-7. This CDR3 region has 13 residues. Germline V gene lookup returns CDR1 SEHNR and CDR2 FQNEAQ (reference sequence). The CDR3 is CASNTVSSYEQYF.

The chain carries TRBV4-1 and TRBJ1-3. This CDR3 is built from 16 residues. Germline CDR1 MGHRA, CDR2 YSYEKL. This CDR3 reads CASSQEPHRGDNTIYF.

CDR3 residues: CASSFEGRGEKLFF. This chain joins TRBV28 and TRBJ1-4; the TRBD1 assignment by TCRdb is unverifiable without DNA. CDR1 and CDR2 from the germline V gene are MDHEN and SYDVKM. The CDR3 sequence is 14 residues long. Together with reference TRBV28 and TRBJ1-4, the CDR3 gives the full variable domain: DVKVTQSSRYLVKRTGEKVFLECVQDMDHENMFWYRQDPGLGLRLIYFSYDVKMKEKGDIPEGYSVSREKKERFSLILESASTNQTSMYLCASSFEGRGEKLFFGSGTQLSVL.

The chain couples TRBV12-3 or TRBV12-4 to TRBJ1-2; as DNA is missing, the TRBD1 call by TCRdb cannot be tested. The CDR3 length is 16 residues. The CDR3 is CASTRTGLTSNYGYTF.